These 17 T cell receptor beta chains originate from one sample sequenced in a study of early T cells in non-severe SARS-CoV-2 infection. TCRdb used MiXCR to reprocess the 5' RACE reads, holding one entry per CDR3 protein. The sample lists 100,000 to 130,000 distinct CDR3 sequences, about 12% occurring once. Sequenced sample: whole blood. All receptors derive from an adult who was a healthcare worker with PCR-confirmed SARS-CoV-2 infection or an uninfected control (not recorded which).

The chain combines TRBV10-3 with TRBJ1-2, with D perhaps matching TRBD1 (6 bases). This CDR3 comprises 14 residues. Germline V lookup: CDR1 ENHRY, CDR2 SYGVKD. The ends were cut back, 6 bases at V and 6 bases at J, with 17 bases in the middle. The CDR3 sequence: CAISLEQGGDGYTF. CDR3 sequence (DNA): TGTGCCATCAGCTTAGAACAGGGTGGTGATGGCTACACCTTC.

This clonotype appeared once. J is TRBJ2-2 and V is TRBV12-3 or TRBV12-4, with D possibly called TRBD1 or TRBD2 (5 bases each). The ends were cut back, 5 bases at V and 4 bases at J, with 17 bases in the middle. The CDR3 is made up of 16 amino acids. The CDR3 DNA reads TGTGCCAGCAGTCCGCGACAGACCCGGGGCACCGGGGAGCTGTTTTTT. Its protein product is CASSPRQTRGTGELFF.

The gene calls are TRBV18 and TRBJ1-2, with unresolved D. The V gene's germline CDR1 is KGHSH and CDR2 LQKENI. This CDR3 contains 13 residues. The V gene lost 2 bases and the J gene lost 0 bases, with 4 bases spanning the gap. The CDR3 loop is CASSPGANYGYTF. CDR3 nucleotide sequence: TGTGCCAGCTCACCAGGCGCTAACTATGGCTACACCTTC.

The chain carries TRBV7-3 and TRBJ1-5; the D gene is possibly TRBD1 (5 bases). Trimming cost V 0 bases and J 2 bases, with 11 bases left between them. CDR1 and CDR2 from the germline V gene are SGHTA and FQGTGA. This CDR3 region has 16 residues. The CDR3 reads CASSLTAGPGNQPQHF. The CDR3 DNA sequence: TGTGCCAGCAGCTTAACCGCAGGGCCGGGCAATCAGCCCCAGCATTTT.

This clonotype has just a few counts. The chain uses TRBV5-4 and TRBJ2-3; 11 bases line up with TRBD2. Germline CDR1 and CDR2: SGHNT and YYREEE (reference sequence). The CDR3 has 19 residues. The ends lost 3 bases at V and 0 bases at J; junction bases unmatched: 12. The CDR3 loop is CASSSGLAGPTSSTDTQYF. In DNA, the CDR3 is TGTGCCAGCAGCTCCGGACTAGCGGGTCCGACCTCTAGCACAGATACGCAGTATTTT. The full variable domain, in which reference TRBV5-4 and TRBJ2-3 provide the parts outside the CDR3, is ETGVTQSPTHLIKTRGQQVTLRCSSQSGHNTVSWYQQALGQGPQFIFQYYREEENGRGNFPPRFSGLQFPNYSSELNVNALELDDSALYLCASSSGLAGPTSSTDTQYFGPGTRLTVL.

This clonotype appeared many times. The chain links TRBV6-5 to TRBJ2-2, with D unclear. The CDR3 is made up of 16 amino acids. V gave up 2 bases and J gave up 0 bases, with 10 bases separating them. Germline V lookup: CDR1 MNHEY, CDR2 SVGAGI. CDR3 protein: CASSYNRRTNTGELFF. For the CDR3, the DNA is TGTGCCAGCAGTTACAATCGGCGGACGAACACCGGGGAGCTGTTTTTT.

Only a few counts were recorded for this clonotype. This chain uses TRBV2 with TRBJ2-2; D tentatively fits TRBD1 or TRBD2 (5 bases each). V lost 11 bases and J 0 bases, leaving 10 bases between the germline ends. Germline assignment: CDR1 SNHLY and CDR2 FYNNEI. The CDR3 has 13 residues. CDR3 bases: TGTGCCGGGACGGACGCGAACACCGGGGAGCTGTTTTTT. Translating it yields CAGTDANTGELFF.

The chain carries TRBV5-4 and TRBJ2-1, with TRBD1 matching over 8 bases. The CDR3 has 14 residues. CDR1 SGHNT and CDR2 YYREEE come from the germline V gene (reference sequence). J gave up 4 bases and V 4 bases, and 4 bases lay outside the gene matches. CDR3 nucleotide sequence: TGTGCCAGCAGCCAACGGACAGGGTACAATGAGCAGTTCTTC. Its protein product is CASSQRTGYNEQFF.

Ten or more counts support this clonotype. The chain combines TRBV24-1 with TRBJ2-2; D possibly matches TRBD1 or TRBD2 (6 bases each). This CDR3 has 14 amino acids. Germline V gene sequence: CDR1 KGHDR, CDR2 SFDVKD. V lost 2 bases and J 6 bases, leaving 9 bases between the germline ends. In nucleotides, the CDR3 is TGTGCCACCAGTGATTCCCGGGGGCCCGGGGAGCTGTTTTTT. As protein: CATSDSRGPGELFF.

The V and J genes are TRBV7-9 and TRBJ2-2; 15 bases map to TRBD2. The CDR3 length is 20 residues. V shed 5 bases, J shed 4 bases, and the junction held 14 bases outside the gene matches. CDR1 and CDR2 (germline): SEHNR, FQNEAQ (reference sequence). The CDR3 loop reads CASSRSGLAGGVTPTGELFF. In DNA, the CDR3 is TGTGCCAGCAGCCGGAGCGGACTAGCGGGGGGGGTTACCCCCACCGGGGAGCTGTTTTTT.

V gene TRBV12-3 or TRBV12-4 combines with J gene TRBJ2-5, with TRBD2 identical over 16 bases. Trimming at V came to 5 bases and at J to 5 bases, leaving 8 bases not matched to a gene. The CDR3 is 17 amino acids. The CDR3 coding sequence is TGTGCCAGCAGTCCGGGGACTAGCGGGAGGGCCCGGGAGACCCAGTACTTC. This encodes CASSPGTSGRARETQYF.

In its sample, this clonotype was seen many times. The genes are TRBV12-3 or TRBV12-4 and TRBJ1-5, with 7 bases aligning to TRBD1. After removal of 6 bases from V and 3 bases from J, the junction contained 20 bases not matched to a gene. This CDR3 has 19 residues. DNA for the CDR3: TGTGCCAGCAGACCCGCCGGGACAGCGTCCCTTCGGTACAATCAGCCCCAGCATTTT. Translated: CASRPAGTASLRYNQPQHF.

The V call is TRBV7-8, the J call TRBJ2-2; D may be TRBD1 (6 bases). The germline V gene encodes CDR1 SGHVS and CDR2 FQNEAQ. The length of the CDR3 is 13 residues. The V end was cut by 7 bases, the J end by 7 bases, with 13 bases between. The CDR3 DNA reads TGTGCCAGCATCACCAGGGGTGTCGGGGAGCTGTTTTTT. Residues: CASITRGVGELFF.

This clonotype was seen ten or more times. The chain combines TRBV6-1 with TRBJ2-3; unclear D gene. The CDR3 sequence is 9 residues long. The germline V and J ends were trimmed by 8 bases and 10 bases, with 7 bases remaining between them. Germline CDR1 MNHNS, CDR2 SASEGT. The CDR3 DNA sequence: TGTGCCAGCGATCGGCCGCAGTATTTT. This encodes CASDRPQYF.

This clonotype was detected many times. The DNA for the CDR3 is TGTGCCAGCAGCCCCGGACTAGCGGGAGGCACCGGGGAGCTGTTTTTT. Its protein is CASSPGLAGGTGELFF. The genes are TRBV11-2 and TRBJ2-2; 14 bases map to TRBD2. Germline loops: CDR1 SGHAT, CDR2 FQNNGV. This CDR3 has 16 residues. Germline trimming cut 5 bases from V and 4 bases from J; bases unmatched to any gene: 3.

This clonotype was counted a few times. The chain couples TRBV7-3 to TRBJ2-1, with D possibly being TRBD2 (5 bases). Germline CDR1 SGHTA, CDR2 FQGTGA. The germline V and J ends were trimmed by 0 bases and 6 bases, with 12 bases remaining between them. This CDR3 contains 15 residues. The CDR3 protein is CASSLTFLDFNEQFF. For the CDR3, the DNA is TGTGCCAGCAGCTTAACGTTCTTGGACTTCAATGAGCAGTTCTTC.

This sequence joins TRBV29-1 and TRBJ2-3; D may be TRBD1 (6 bases). Germline-derived CDR1 and CDR2 are SQVTM and ANQGSEA. V lost 4 bases and J 2 bases, leaving 13 bases between the germline ends. There are 14 residues in the CDR3. For the CDR3, the DNA is TGCAGCGTTGTTGGACAGACTCTCACAGATACGCAGTATTTT. Encoded protein: CSVVGQTLTDTQYF.